This TCR beta chain is from a study of T cell responses to AZD1222 COVID-19 vaccine (dated by TCRdb to the early 2020s). Context from the whole study: AZD1222 recipients given second doses at about 4 weeks or at about 12 weeks were pooled, since spike-specific TCR depth and breadth were not found to differ between the two schedules. Trial participants were enrolled by age into 18-55, 56-69 and 70-plus year subgroups, with around 150, 28 and 57 TCR-sequenced participants respectively. A total of just over 230 trial participants underwent TCR sequencing, of whom about 210 had received two doses of AZD1222 and 26 had received two doses of the MenACWY control vaccine. General findings and caveats noted by the study authors: A significant rise in spike-specific TCR breadth and depth was observed after two AZD1222 doses relative to day 0 and relative to MenACWY recipients. Most participants were white British and females outnumbered males, and the authors suggested that clonal diversity may have been underestimated. Reportedly, close to half of the unique spike-specific TCRs recognized epitopes lying outside the regions that are mutated in the B.1.351 and B.1.1.7 variants. Conclusions about previously exposed vaccinees are limited because only five or six AZD1222 recipients were SARS-CoV-2 seropositive at baseline. In the small 56-69-year group, the increase in depth fell short of significance, most likely because of low power. Because no samples from the day 14 peak response were available, repertoires could be characterized only after the peak T cell response. Vaccine-associated CD4 TCRs spanned the whole spike protein, with dominant responses in regions 160-218 and 743-854.

On this clone itself: Its antigen is still unknown. The record has no base qualities; no much larger clone is one base away.

The CDR3 regions of human TCRbeta chains were analyzed by immunosequencing. As for the original processing: TCRs in the repertoires were compared against a reference library of SARS-CoV-2-specific TCRs that had been generated with the MIRA antigen-specificity platform. Breadth was defined as the fraction of unique TCRs that were SARS-CoV-2-associated, and depth was defined as the fraction of total T cells that were SARS-CoV-2-associated. Each spike-specific TCR was assigned to its reactive spike region and to a CD4 or CD8 class using the MIRA data. Log10-transformed breadth and depth values were compared by one-way ANOVA with Sidak's multiple comparisons tests. Held by TCRdb, this immuneACCESS table contains in-frame sequences only and omits some clones. Under half of the omission traces to an unresolved V gene where checked; the cause of the rest is unknown. V and J calls and clone size come straight from that table; D and trimming were deduced from the DNA. This sample is represented by about 120,000 clones; roughly 84% of them were singletons. The top ten clones comprise roughly a tenth of the sample.

The CDR3 goes from the cysteine to the phenylalanine over 13 residues. This entry keeps only the CDR3 DNA: 39 bases, framed from base 1. V is shortened by 4 bases, J by 3 bases, and the region joining them spans 9 bases. CDR1 and CDR2 are drawn from the germline V gene: SGHTA, FQGTGA. The time point label here, explained by the study, means: baseline before first vaccination. The vaccinee samples were drawn from two UK trials, COV001 and COV002, one of which was a single-blind randomized controlled phase 2/3 trial testing AZD1222 (ChAdOx1 nCoV-19) in healthy adults. For TCRbeta chain sequencing, PBMC samples were collected from trial participants at day 0 and at day 28 after the second dose.

The sample in question was peripheral blood, obtained on day 0 of AZD1222 vaccination. The sequence derives from an adult in good health. The V and J genes are TRBV7-3 and TRBJ1-1, with the D segment identity uncertain. The CDR3 protein is CASSSSRDTEAFF. The DNA sequence is TGTGCCAGCAGCTCAAGCCGGGACACTGAAGCTTTCTTT.